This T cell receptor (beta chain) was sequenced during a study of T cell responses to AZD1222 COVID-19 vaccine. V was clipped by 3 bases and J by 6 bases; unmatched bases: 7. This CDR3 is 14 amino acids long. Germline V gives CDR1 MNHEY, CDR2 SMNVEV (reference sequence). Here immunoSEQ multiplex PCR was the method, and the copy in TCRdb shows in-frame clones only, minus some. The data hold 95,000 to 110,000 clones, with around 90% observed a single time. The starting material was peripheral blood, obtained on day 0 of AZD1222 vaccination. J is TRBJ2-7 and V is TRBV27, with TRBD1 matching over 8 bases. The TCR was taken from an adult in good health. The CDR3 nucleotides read TGTGCCAGCAGTTTTAGGACAGGGACGGCCGAGCAGTACTTC. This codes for CASSFRTGTAEQYF.